This T cell receptor beta chain was identified in a study of T cell changes during pregnancy in multiple sclerosis. Clones were sequenced by immunoSEQ multiplex PCR, and TCRdb holds only the in-frame ones, with some missing. The sample has 70,000 to 95,000 clones, approximately 90% seen once; the top ten hold approximately 0.47%. The ends lost 4 bases at V and 6 bases at J; junction bases unmatched: 9. The CDR3 length is 15 residues. Germline-derived CDR1 and CDR2 are KGHSH and LQKENI. This receptor was identified in a female donor with multiple sclerosis, enrolled in a pregnancy study. The rearrangement joins TRBV18 to TRBJ1-5; 7 nucleotides align to TRBD1. The specimen was CD4+ T cells from peripheral blood mononuclear cells, collected in the second trimester of pregnancy. The CDR3 DNA follows: TGTGCCAGCTCACAAACGACAGGGACGGGTCAGCCCCAGCATTTT. Protein: CASSQTTGTGQPQHF.